The entry that follows covers one T cell receptor (beta chain) sequence. Its antigen is undetermined. The data stem from a study of T cells in Graves' hyperthyroidism and ophthalmopathy. General study findings and limits: Classification by a 13 V-J model distinguished ophthalmopathy from stable hyperthyroidism.

Active moderate-to-severe ophthalmopathy, Clinical Activity Score at least 3, NOSPECS at least 4, under 3 months' duration. Exclusion of patients followed from uncontrolled infection, other autoimmune disease, pregnancy or lactation. Amplified TCR beta CDR3 regions derived from RNA transcripts. TCR CDR3 underwent first-round RT-PCR with the HTBI primer set. TCRdb recomputed calls from the multiplex PCR reads with MiXCR, one row per CDR3 protein. In the table there are roughly 250,000 distinct CDR3 sequences, around 15% of which are singletons. Germline V gene lookup returns CDR1 MNHNS and CDR2 SASEGT. V was pared by 6 bases and J by 4 bases, with 10 bases between. The CDR3 loop spans 13 amino acids.

Specimen: blood. This chain uses TRBV6-1 with TRBJ1-3; D call uncertain. This TCR was recovered from a woman aged 18-30 years with Graves' ophthalmopathy. CDR3 in amino acids: CASSTGGGNTIYF. Written as DNA, the CDR3 is TGTGCCAGCAGCACGGGTGGGGGAAACACCATATATTTT.